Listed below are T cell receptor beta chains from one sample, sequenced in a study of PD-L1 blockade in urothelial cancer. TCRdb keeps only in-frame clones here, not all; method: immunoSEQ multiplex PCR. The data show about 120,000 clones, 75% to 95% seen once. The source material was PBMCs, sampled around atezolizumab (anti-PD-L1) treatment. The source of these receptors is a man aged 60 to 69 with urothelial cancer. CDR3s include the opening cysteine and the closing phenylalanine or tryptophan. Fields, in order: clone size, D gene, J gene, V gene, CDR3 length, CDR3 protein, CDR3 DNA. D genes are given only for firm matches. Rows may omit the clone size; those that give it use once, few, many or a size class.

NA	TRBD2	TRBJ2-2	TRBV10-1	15	CASSEAAGGTGELFF	TGCGCCAGCAGTGAGGCTGCGGGGGGCACCGGGGAGCTGTTTTTT
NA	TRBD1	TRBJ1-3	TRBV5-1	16	CASSLGRTGQGNTIYF	TGCGCCAGCAGCTTGGGCCGGACAGGGCAAGGAAACACCATATATTTT
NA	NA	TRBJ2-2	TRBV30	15	CAWTWKQAGSGELFF	TGTGCCTGGACCTGGAAACAGGCTGGGTCCGGGGAGCTGTTTTTT
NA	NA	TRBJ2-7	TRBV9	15	CASTKGGAEPYEQYF	TGTGCCAGCACTAAAGGGGGGGCGGAACCCTACGAGCAGTACTTC
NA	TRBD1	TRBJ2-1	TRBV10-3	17	CAISDFIGTGLYNEQFF	TGTGCCATCAGTGATTTCATCGGGACAGGGCTCTACAATGAGCAGTTCTTC
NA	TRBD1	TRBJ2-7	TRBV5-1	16	CASSLERQGVSREQYF	TGCGCCAGCAGCTTGGAGAGACAGGGTGTATCTCGGGAGCAGTACTTC
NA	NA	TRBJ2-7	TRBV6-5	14	CASSYSWTVYEQYF	TGTGCCAGCAGTTACTCTTGGACAGTTTACGAGCAGTACTTC
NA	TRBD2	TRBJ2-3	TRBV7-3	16	CASSPRLAGASDTQYF	TGTGCCAGCAGCCCCCGACTAGCGGGGGCCTCGGATACGCAGTATTTT
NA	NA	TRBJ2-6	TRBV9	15	CASSTAGAGANVLTF	TGTGCCAGCAGCACTGCAGGGGCTGGGGCCAACGTCCTGACTTTC
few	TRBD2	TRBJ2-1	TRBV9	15	CASSAGLAGGNEQFF	TGTGCCAGCAGCGCTGGACTAGCGGGAGGCAATGAGCAGTTCTTC
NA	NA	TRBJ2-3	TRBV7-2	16	CASSLAGGHAGDTQYF	TGTGCCAGCAGCTTAGCGGGGGGGCACGCCGGGGATACGCAGTATTTT
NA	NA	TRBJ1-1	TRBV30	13	CAWSQFPTAEAFF	TGTGCCTGGAGTCAGTTCCCGACAGCTGAAGCTTTCTTT
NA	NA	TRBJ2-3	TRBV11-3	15	CASSPRTSGSDTQYF	TGTGCCAGCAGCCCCCGGACATCCGGGTCAGATACGCAGTATTTT
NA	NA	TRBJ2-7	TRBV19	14	CASSTGGRGYEQYF	TGTGCCAGTAGTACTGGAGGCAGGGGCTACGAGCAGTACTTC
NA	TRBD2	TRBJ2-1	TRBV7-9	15	CASSFRQAGGNEQFF	TGTGCCAGCAGCTTCCGTCAAGCGGGGGGCAATGAGCAGTTCTTC
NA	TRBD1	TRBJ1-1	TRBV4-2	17	CASSGQGYEDMNTEAFF	TGTGCCAGCAGCGGACAGGGTTACGAAGACATGAACACTGAAGCTTTCTTT
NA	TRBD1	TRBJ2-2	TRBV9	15	CASRRGQANTGELFF	TGTGCCAGCAGAAGGGGGCAGGCGAACACCGGGGAGCTGTTTTTT
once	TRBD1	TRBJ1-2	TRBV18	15	CASSPGTGSFYGYTF	TGTGCCAGCTCACCTGGGACAGGGTCATTTTACGGCTACACCTTC
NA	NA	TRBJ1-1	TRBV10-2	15	CASRSGWTENTEAFF	TGCGCCAGCAGGAGCGGATGGACAGAGAACACTGAAGCTTTCTTT
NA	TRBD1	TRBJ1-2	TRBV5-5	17	CASSRGQDLSSYYGYTF	TGTGCCAGCAGCCGAGGACAGGACCTTTCCTCCTACTATGGCTACACCTTC
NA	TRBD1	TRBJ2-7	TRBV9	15	CASSTGQGHSYEQYF	TGTGCCAGCAGCACCGGACAGGGGCACTCCTACGAGCAGTACTTC
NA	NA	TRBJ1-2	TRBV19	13	CASSIDQFYGYTF	TGTGCCAGTAGTATAGATCAATTCTATGGCTACACCTTC
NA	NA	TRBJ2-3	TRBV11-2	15	CASSLAGRRTDTQYF	TGTGCCAGCAGCTTAGCTGGGAGGCGCACAGATACGCAGTATTTT
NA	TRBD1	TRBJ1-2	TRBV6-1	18	CASSEPRSGGPGRYGYTF	TGTGCCAGCAGTGAGCCCCGGTCAGGGGGCCCCGGGCGCTATGGCTACACCTTC
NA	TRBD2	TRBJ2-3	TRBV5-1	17	CASSLTPLAGGTDTQYF	TGCGCCAGCAGCTTGACCCCCCTAGCGGGGGGCACAGATACGCAGTATTTT
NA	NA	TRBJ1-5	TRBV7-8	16	CASSLAIGQGSQPQHF	TGTGCCAGCAGCTTAGCGATCGGGCAGGGAAGTCAGCCCCAGCATTTT
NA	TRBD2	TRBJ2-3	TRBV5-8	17	CASSLIGLGSSTDTQYF	TGTGCCAGCAGCTTGATCGGACTAGGATCTAGCACAGATACGCAGTATTTT
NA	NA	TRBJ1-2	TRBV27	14	CASSPDRFIYGYTF	TGTGCCAGCAGTCCTGACAGGTTCATCTATGGCTACACCTTC
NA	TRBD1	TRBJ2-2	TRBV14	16	CASSPGQGANTGELFF	TGTGCCAGCAGCCCAGGACAGGGGGCGAACACCGGGGAGCTGTTTTTT
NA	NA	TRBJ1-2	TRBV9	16	CASSPPGLQSAYGYTF	TGTGCCAGCAGCCCTCCGGGACTTCAGTCTGCTTATGGCTACACCTTC
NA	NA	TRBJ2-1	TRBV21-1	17	CASIARLGGDDKNEQFF	TGTGCCAGCATTGCCCGTCTGGGCGGGGACGATAAAAATGAGCAGTTCTTC
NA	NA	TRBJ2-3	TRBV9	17	CASSAWGRGSGPDTQYF	TGTGCCAGCAGCGCGTGGGGTCGGGGGAGTGGACCAGATACGCAGTATTTT
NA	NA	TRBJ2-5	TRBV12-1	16	CASSFSPPTSQETQYF	TGTGCCAGCAGCTTTTCCCCACCGACATCCCAAGAGACCCAGTACTTC
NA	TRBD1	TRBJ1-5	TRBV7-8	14	CASSQGQLNQPQHF	TGTGCCAGCAGCCAGGGACAGCTCAATCAGCCCCAGCATTTT
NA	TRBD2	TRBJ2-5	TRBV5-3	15	CARSPPSGGRETQYF	TGTGCCAGAAGCCCACCCAGCGGGGGCCGGGAGACCCAGTACTTC
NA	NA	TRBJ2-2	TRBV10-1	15	CASSESRSHTGELFF	TGCGCCAGCAGTGAGTCGCGCTCCCACACCGGGGAGCTGTTTTTT
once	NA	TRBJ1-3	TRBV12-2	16	CASRLVVENSGNTIYF	TGTGCAAGTCGCTTAGTGGTAGAGAACTCTGGAAACACCATATATTTT
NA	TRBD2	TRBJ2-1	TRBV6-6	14	CASRLPGTSQEQFF	TGTGCCAGCAGATTACCCGGGACTAGCCAGGAGCAGTTCTTC
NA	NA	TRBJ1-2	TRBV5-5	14	CASSFSQGDYGYTF	TGTGCCAGCAGCTTTTCACAGGGAGACTATGGCTACACCTTC
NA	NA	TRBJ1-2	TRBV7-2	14	CASSHPGVNYGYTF	TGTGCCAGCAGCCATCCCGGGGTTAACTATGGCTACACCTTC
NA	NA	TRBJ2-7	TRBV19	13	CASSIRGANEQYF	TGTGCCAGTAGTATACGGGGGGCGAACGAGCAGTACTTC
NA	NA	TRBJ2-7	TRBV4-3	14	CASSPGAGSHEQYF	TGCGCCAGCAGCCCGGGCGCGGGGAGCCACGAGCAGTACTTC
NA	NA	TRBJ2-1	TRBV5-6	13	CASSLVRGNEQFF	TGTGCCAGCAGCTTGGTGCGGGGTAATGAGCAGTTCTTC
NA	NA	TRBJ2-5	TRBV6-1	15	CASSERLREFETQYF	TGTGCCAGCAGTGAACGGCTAAGGGAGTTTGAGACCCAGTACTTC
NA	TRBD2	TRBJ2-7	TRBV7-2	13	CASSNSGSYEQYF	TGTGCCAGCAGTAATAGCGGGAGTTACGAGCAGTACTTC
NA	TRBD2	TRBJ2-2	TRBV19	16	CASSIDSGGDVGELFF	TGTGCCAGTAGTATAGATAGCGGGGGGGACGTCGGGGAGCTGTTTTTT
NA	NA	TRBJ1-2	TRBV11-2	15	CASSLDWESNYGYTF	TGTGCCAGCAGCTTAGATTGGGAGTCTAACTATGGCTACACCTTC
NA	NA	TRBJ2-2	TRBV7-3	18	CASSLNPPAGSHTGELFF	TGTGCCAGCAGCTTAAACCCTCCCGCGGGGTCACATACCGGGGAGCTGTTTTTT
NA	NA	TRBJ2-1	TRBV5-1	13	CASSLGGVNEQFF	TGCGCCAGCAGCTTGGGGGGGGTCAATGAGCAGTTCTTC
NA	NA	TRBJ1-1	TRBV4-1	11	CASSQGLEAFF	TGCGCCAGCAGCCAAGGTCTTGAAGCTTTCTTT
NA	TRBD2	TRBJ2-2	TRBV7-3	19	CASSTRLAGNVKDTGELFF	TGTGCCAGCAGCACCCGACTAGCGGGGAACGTTAAGGACACCGGGGAGCTGTTTTTT
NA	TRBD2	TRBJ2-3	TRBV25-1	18	CASSEYRLAGSSTDTQYF	TGTGCCAGCAGTGAATATAGGCTAGCGGGTTCTAGCACAGATACGCAGTATTTT
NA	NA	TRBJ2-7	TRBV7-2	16	CASSRSSSAYSYEQYF	TGTGCCAGCAGCCGCAGCTCGAGCGCATACTCCTACGAGCAGTACTTC
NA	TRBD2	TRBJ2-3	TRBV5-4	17	CASSRGLAGGGTDTQYF	TGTGCCAGCAGCAGGGGACTAGCGGGGGGGGGCACAGATACGCAGTATTTT
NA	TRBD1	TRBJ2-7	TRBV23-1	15	CASSQTDRASYEQYF	TGCGCCAGCAGTCAAACGGACAGGGCATCCTACGAGCAGTACTTC
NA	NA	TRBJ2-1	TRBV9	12	CASSVPLGEQFF	TGTGCCAGCAGCGTACCCCTCGGTGAGCAGTTCTTC
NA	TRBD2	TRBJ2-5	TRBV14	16	CASSKWTSVEGETQYF	TGTGCCAGCAGCAAATGGACTAGCGTGGAGGGAGAGACCCAGTACTTC
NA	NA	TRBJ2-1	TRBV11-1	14	CASSLMLLGKEQFF	TGTGCCAGCAGCTTAATGTTACTAGGCAAAGAGCAGTTCTTC